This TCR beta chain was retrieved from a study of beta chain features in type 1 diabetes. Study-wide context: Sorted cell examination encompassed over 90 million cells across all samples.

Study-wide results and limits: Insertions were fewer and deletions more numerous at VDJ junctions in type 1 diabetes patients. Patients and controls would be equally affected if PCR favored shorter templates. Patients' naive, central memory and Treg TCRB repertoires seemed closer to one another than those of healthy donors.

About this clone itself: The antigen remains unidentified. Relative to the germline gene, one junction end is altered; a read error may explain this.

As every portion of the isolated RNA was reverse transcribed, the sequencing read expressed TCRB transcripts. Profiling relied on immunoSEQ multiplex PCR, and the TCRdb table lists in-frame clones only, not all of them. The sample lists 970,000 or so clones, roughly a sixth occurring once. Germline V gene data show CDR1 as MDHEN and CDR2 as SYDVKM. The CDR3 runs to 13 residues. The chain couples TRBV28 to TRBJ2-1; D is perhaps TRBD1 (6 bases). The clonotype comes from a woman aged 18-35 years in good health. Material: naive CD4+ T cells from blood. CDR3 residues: CLSTGTSYNEQFF. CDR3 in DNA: TGCTTATCGACAGGCACTTCCTACAATGAGCAGTTCTTC.